Listed below are T cell receptor beta chains from one sample, sequenced in a study of shared clonotypes between healthy human individuals. Sequencing was performed with immunoSEQ multiplex PCR; in TCRdb, only in-frame clones are kept and a portion is missing. Here the sample spans millions of clones, approximately 94% being singletons. The sequenced sample was naive CD8+ T cells sorted from blood. The origin of the receptors is a man between 18 and 29 years old in good health. Each CDR3 is given with its conserved first and last residue. A D gene is named only where the DNA matches it firmly. The listing skips clone size in some rows; elsewhere it reads once, few, many or a size class.

CDR3aa	CDR3nt	d_gene	j_gene	v_gene	abundance
CSIRQGEEKLFF	TGCAGCATACGACAGGGTGAAGAAAAACTGTTTTTT	TRBD1	TRBJ1-4	TRBV29-1	NA
CASSLGGIGYEQYF	TGTGCTAGCAGCTTAGGGGGGATAGGGTACGAGCAGTACTTC	NA	TRBJ2-7	TRBV7-7	NA
CASRTDGANVLTF	TGTGCCAGCAGAACAGATGGGGCCAACGTCCTGACTTTC	NA	TRBJ2-6	TRBV6-1	NA
CASSEVGGGEQFF	TGCGCCAGCAGTGAAGTAGGAGGAGGGGAGCAGTTCTTC	NA	TRBJ2-1	TRBV10-1	NA
CASRRATGKETQYF	TGTGCCAGCAGACGCGCGACAGGAAAAGAGACCCAGTACTTC	NA	TRBJ2-5	TRBV5-6	NA
CASRLVRQVSQPQHF	TGTGCAAGTCGCTTAGTAAGACAGGTAAGTCAGCCCCAGCATTTT	NA	TRBJ1-5	TRBV12-2	NA
CASGPAVNPTATDYEQYF	TGTGCTAGTGGTCCGGCCGTTAATCCTACCGCGACAGACTACGAGCAGTACTTC	NA	TRBJ2-7	TRBV12-5	NA
CATSSSLGEVGNTEAFF	TGTGCCACCAGCAGCTCCCTAGGGGAGGTGGGGAACACTGAAGCTTTCTTT	NA	TRBJ1-1	TRBV15	NA
CASSPSGYSYNEQFF	TGTGCCAGCAGCCCCAGCGGGTACTCCTACAATGAGCAGTTCTTC	NA	TRBJ2-1	TRBV5-6	NA
CASSSSGTGELFF	TGTGCCAGCAGTTCTAGCGGGACCGGGGAGCTGTTTTTT	TRBD2	TRBJ2-2	TRBV27	NA
CASSVAGLAGTDTQYF	TGTGCCAGCAGCGTAGCTGGACTAGCGGGGACAGATACGCAGTATTTT	TRBD2	TRBJ2-3	TRBV9	NA
CAWSGTAYNSPLHF	TGTGCCTGGAGTGGGACAGCCTATAATTCACCCCTCCACTTT	NA	TRBJ1-6	TRBV30	NA
CASSYVPGGLEEQYF	TGTGCCAGCAGCTACGTTCCGGGAGGGCTCGAAGAGCAGTACTTC	TRBD2	TRBJ2-7	TRBV11-2	NA
CASSEGLADSYEQYF	TGTGCCAGCAGTGAAGGGCTAGCGGACTCCTACGAGCAGTACTTC	TRBD2	TRBJ2-7	TRBV6-1	NA
CASSKTSGGPYEQYF	TGTGCCAGCAGCAAGACTAGCGGGGGCCCCTACGAGCAGTACTTC	TRBD2	TRBJ2-7	TRBV7-9	once
CASSLEPTDTQYF	TGTGCTAGCAGCTTAGAACCTACAGATACGCAGTATTTT	NA	TRBJ2-3	TRBV7-7	NA
CASRWTGAMMNTEAFF	TGCGCCAGCAGGTGGACAGGGGCTATGATGAACACTGAAGCTTTCTTT	TRBD1	TRBJ1-1	TRBV10-1	NA
CAWSGGGTDTQYF	TGTGCCTGGAGCGGGGGAGGCACAGATACGCAGTATTTT	NA	TRBJ2-3	TRBV30	NA
CASSPWTASEAFF	TGTGCCAGCAGTCCCTGGACAGCGAGTGAAGCTTTCTTT	NA	TRBJ1-1	TRBV27	NA
CASSSIPPVSYEQYF	TGTGCCAGCAGTTCTATCCCCCCAGTGTCCTACGAGCAGTACTTC	NA	TRBJ2-7	TRBV27	NA
CASRGDGDTEAFF	TGCGCCAGCAGGGGTGACGGGGACACTGAAGCTTTCTTT	NA	TRBJ1-1	TRBV5-1	NA
CASSERSPYEQYF	TGTGCCAGCAGTGAACGAAGTCCCTACGAGCAGTACTTC	NA	TRBJ2-7	TRBV6-1	NA
CASRQTSGDPPNTGELFF	TGTGCCAGCAGACAAACCTCCGGGGACCCACCGAACACCGGGGAGCTGTTTTTT	NA	TRBJ2-2	TRBV28	NA
CASSQGRGLNSPLHF	TGCGCCAGCAGCCAGGGCAGGGGGCTTAATTCACCCCTCCACTTT	TRBD1	TRBJ1-6	TRBV4-1	NA
CASSFPMLEAFF	TGTGCCAGCAGCTTTCCAATGCTAGAGGCTTTCTTT	NA	TRBJ1-1	TRBV11-2	NA
CASGLVGSQSQPQHF	TGTGCTAGTGGTTTGGTAGGTTCACAGTCTCAGCCCCAGCATTTT	NA	TRBJ1-5	TRBV12-5	NA
CASSPPTRMAFF	TGTGCCAGCAGCCCCCCCACACGGATGGCTTTCTTT	NA	TRBJ1-1	TRBV7-9	NA
CASSYLAGDFTGELFF	TGTGCCAGCAGCTACCTAGCGGGGGACTTCACCGGGGAGCTGTTTTTT	TRBD2	TRBJ2-2	TRBV7-9	NA
CASSAGIRETQYF	TGTGCCAGCAGCGCTGGGATCAGGGAGACCCAGTACTTC	NA	TRBJ2-5	TRBV5-6	NA
CAWSVWGRDGYTF	TGTGCCTGGAGTGTATGGGGCAGGGATGGCTACACCTTC	NA	TRBJ1-2	TRBV30	NA
CASSYSVSSEQYF	TGTGCCAGCAGTTACTCAGTGAGTAGCGAGCAGTACTTC	NA	TRBJ2-7	TRBV6-5	NA
CASSSDLEETQYF	TGTGCCAGCAGCTCAGACTTGGAAGAGACCCAGTACTTC	NA	TRBJ2-5	TRBV7-2	NA
CASSQDNGSPLHF	TGTGCCAGCAGCCAAGATAACGGTTCACCCCTCCACTTT	NA	TRBJ1-6	TRBV14	NA
CASSQDGAAGQYF	TGCGCCAGCAGCCAAGACGGGGCTGCTGGCCAGTACTTC	NA	TRBJ2-5	TRBV4-1	NA
CASSLVGEINQPQHF	TGTGCCAGCAGCTTGGTCGGGGAAATTAATCAGCCCCAGCATTTT	NA	TRBJ1-5	TRBV7-9	NA
CASSLAPGLGNYGYTF	TGCGCCAGCAGCTTGGCTCCAGGCCTAGGGAACTATGGCTACACCTTC	NA	TRBJ1-2	TRBV5-1	NA
CASRQDSSYEQYF	TGTGCCAGTAGGCAGGACAGCTCCTACGAGCAGTACTTC	NA	TRBJ2-7	TRBV19	NA
CASSQVFPGGPGNEQFF	TGCGCCAGCAGCCAAGTGTTTCCGGGAGGGCCGGGCAATGAGCAGTTCTTC	TRBD2	TRBJ2-1	TRBV4-3	NA
CASSSQAYYGYTF	TGTGCCAGCAGCTCCCAGGCCTACTATGGCTACACCTTC	NA	TRBJ1-2	TRBV7-9	NA
CASSPRGSADEYEQFF	TGTGCCAGCAGCCCCCGGGGTTCGGCGGACGAGTATGAGCAGTTCTTC	NA	TRBJ2-1	TRBV9	NA
CASSPSGGTDTQYF	TGTGCCAGCAGTCCTAGCGGGGGCACAGATACGCAGTATTTT	TRBD2	TRBJ2-3	TRBV2	NA
CASSLGTGSGANVLTF	TGTGCCAGCAGCTTAGGGACAGGCTCTGGGGCCAACGTCCTGACTTTC	TRBD1	TRBJ2-6	TRBV7-6	NA
CASSSRLAGGPAVDTQYF	TGCGCCAGCAGCTCAAGACTAGCGGGGGGCCCCGCGGTGGATACGCAGTATTTT	TRBD2	TRBJ2-3	TRBV5-1	once
CASSWASYEQYF	TGTGCCAGCAGTTGGGCCTCATACGAGCAGTACTTC	NA	TRBJ2-7	TRBV7-8	NA
CASSPQVGLPEARSYEQYF	TGTGCCAGCTCACCACAAGTGGGACTACCAGAAGCCCGATCCTACGAGCAGTACTTC	TRBD2	TRBJ2-7	TRBV18	NA
CASGIAGYTGELFF	TGTGCCAGCGGGATAGCGGGGTACACCGGGGAGCTGTTTTTT	TRBD2	TRBJ2-2	TRBV6-5	NA
CAIRRQDTYEQYF	TGTGCCATCAGACGACAGGATACCTACGAGCAGTACTTC	NA	TRBJ2-7	TRBV10-3	NA
CASSLEQGGSSPLHF	TGTGCCAGCAGCTTAGAGCAGGGGGGATCTTCACCCCTCCACTTT	TRBD1	TRBJ1-6	TRBV7-9	NA
CASSWGTRDTDTQYF	TGTGCCAGCAGCTGGGGGACACGGGACACAGATACGCAGTATTTT	NA	TRBJ2-3	TRBV5-6	NA
CASSFPGTGNSRETQYF	TGTGCCAGCAGTTTTCCCGGGACAGGGAATTCGCGCGAGACCCAGTACTTC	TRBD1	TRBJ2-5	TRBV28	NA
CASSLSPGVSYGYTF	TGTGCCAGCAGTTTATCTCCAGGCGTCTCCTATGGCTACACCTTC	NA	TRBJ1-2	TRBV27	NA